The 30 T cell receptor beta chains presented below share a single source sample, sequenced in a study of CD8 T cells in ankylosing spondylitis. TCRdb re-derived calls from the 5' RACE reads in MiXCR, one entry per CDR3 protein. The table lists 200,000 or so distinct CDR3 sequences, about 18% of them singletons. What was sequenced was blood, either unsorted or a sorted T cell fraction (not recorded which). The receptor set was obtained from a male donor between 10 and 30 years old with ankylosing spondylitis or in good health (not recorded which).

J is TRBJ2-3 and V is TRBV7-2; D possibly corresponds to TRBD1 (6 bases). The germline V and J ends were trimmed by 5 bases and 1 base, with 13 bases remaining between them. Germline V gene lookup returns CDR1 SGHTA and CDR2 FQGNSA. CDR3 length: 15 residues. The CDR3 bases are TGTGCCAGCAGCCATCAGACAGGCCGCACAGATACGCAGTATTTT. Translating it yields CASSHQTGRTDTQYF.

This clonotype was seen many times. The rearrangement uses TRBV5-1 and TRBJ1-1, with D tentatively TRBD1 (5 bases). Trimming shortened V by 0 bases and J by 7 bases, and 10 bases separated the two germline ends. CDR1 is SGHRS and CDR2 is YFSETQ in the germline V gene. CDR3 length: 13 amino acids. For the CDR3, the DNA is TGCGCCAGCAGCTTGGCGGTGGGGCGTGAAGCTTTCTTT. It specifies CASSLAVGREAFF.

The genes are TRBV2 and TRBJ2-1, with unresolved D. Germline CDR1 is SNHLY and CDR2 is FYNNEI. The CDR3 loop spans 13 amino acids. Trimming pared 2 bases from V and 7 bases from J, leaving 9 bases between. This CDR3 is CASSERLGNEQFF. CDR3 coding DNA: TGTGCCAGCAGTGAACGGCTAGGAAATGAGCAGTTCTTC.

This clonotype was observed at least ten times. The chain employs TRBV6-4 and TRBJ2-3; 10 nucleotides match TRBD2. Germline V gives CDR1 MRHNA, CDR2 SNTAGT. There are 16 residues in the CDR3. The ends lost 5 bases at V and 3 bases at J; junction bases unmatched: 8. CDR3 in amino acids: CASSSLAGDGTDTQYF. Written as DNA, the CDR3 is TGTGCCAGCAGTAGCCTAGCGGGAGATGGAACAGATACGCAGTATTTT.

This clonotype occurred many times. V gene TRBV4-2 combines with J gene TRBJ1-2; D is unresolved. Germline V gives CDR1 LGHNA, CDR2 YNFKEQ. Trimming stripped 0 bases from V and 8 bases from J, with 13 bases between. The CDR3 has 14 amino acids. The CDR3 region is CASSQDSAVWGYTF. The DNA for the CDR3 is TGTGCCAGCAGCCAAGATTCGGCCGTCTGGGGCTACACCTTC.

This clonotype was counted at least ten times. This CDR3 is CASSLTGGGYEQYV. Here the CDR3 DNA reads TGTGCCAGCAGCTTAACGGGGGGGGGCTACGAGCAGTACGTC. V and J are TRBV7-9 and TRBJ2-7; 8 nucleotides align to TRBD2. The J segment lost 3 bases and the V segment lost 2 bases, leaving 3 bases of the junction unmatched. CDR3 length: 14 residues. In germline, CDR1 is SEHNR, CDR2 FQNEAQ (reference sequence).

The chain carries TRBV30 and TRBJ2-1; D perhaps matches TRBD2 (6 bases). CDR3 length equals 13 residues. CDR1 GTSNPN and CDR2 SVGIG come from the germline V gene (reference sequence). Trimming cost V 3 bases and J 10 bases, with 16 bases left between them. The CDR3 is CAWSWVGAGEQFF. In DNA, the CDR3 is TGTGCCTGGAGCTGGGTCGGAGCGGGCGAGCAGTTCTTC.

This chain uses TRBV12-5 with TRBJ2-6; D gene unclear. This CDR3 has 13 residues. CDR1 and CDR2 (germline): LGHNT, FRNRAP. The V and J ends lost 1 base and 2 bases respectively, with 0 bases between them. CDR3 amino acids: CASGLAGANVLTF. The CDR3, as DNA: TGTGCTAGTGGTTTGGCTGGGGCCAACGTCCTGACTTTC. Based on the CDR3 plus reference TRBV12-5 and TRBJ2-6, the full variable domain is DARVTQTPRHKVTEMGQEVTMRCQPILGHNTVFWYRQTMMQGLELLAYFRNRAPLDDSGMPKDRFSAEMPDATLATLKIQPSEPRDSAVYFCASGLAGANVLTFGAGSRLTVL.

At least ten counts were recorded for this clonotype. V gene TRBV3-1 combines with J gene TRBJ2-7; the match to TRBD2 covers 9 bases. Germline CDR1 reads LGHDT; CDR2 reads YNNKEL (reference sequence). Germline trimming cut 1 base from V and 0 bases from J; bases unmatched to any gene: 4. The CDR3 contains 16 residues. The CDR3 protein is CASSQGISGSSYEQYV. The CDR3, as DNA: TGTGCCAGCAGCCAAGGGATTAGCGGGAGCTCCTACGAGCAGTACGTC.

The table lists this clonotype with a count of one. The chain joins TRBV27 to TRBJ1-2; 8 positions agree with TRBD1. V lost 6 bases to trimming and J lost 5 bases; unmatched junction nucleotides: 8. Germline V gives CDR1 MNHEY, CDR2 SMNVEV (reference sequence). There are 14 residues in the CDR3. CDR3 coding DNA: TGTGCCAGCAGGCGGACAGGGACCGCATATGGCTACACCTTC. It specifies CASRRTGTAYGYTF.

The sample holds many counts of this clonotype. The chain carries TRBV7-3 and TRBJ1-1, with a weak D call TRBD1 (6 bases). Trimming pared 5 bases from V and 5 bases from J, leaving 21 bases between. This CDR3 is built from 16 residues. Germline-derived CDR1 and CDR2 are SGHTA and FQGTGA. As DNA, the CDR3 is TGTGCCAGCAGCGTTCGCCGGGGGGACATAGGTACTGAAGCTTTCTTT. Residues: CASSVRRGDIGTEAFF.

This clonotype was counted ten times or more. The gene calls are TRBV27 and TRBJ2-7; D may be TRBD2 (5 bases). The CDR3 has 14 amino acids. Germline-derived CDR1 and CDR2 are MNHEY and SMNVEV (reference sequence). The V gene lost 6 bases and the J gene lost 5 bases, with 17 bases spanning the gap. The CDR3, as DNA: TGTGCCAGCAGCTTAGGGATGGGAGCGGACGAGCAGTACTTC. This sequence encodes CASSLGMGADEQYF.

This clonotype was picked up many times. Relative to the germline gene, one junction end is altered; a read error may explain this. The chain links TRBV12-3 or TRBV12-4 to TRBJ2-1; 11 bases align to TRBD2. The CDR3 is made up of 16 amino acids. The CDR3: CASSLAGGGAYNEQFF. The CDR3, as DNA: TGTGCCAGCAGTCTAGCGGGAGGAGGGGCCTACAATGAGCAGTTCTTC.

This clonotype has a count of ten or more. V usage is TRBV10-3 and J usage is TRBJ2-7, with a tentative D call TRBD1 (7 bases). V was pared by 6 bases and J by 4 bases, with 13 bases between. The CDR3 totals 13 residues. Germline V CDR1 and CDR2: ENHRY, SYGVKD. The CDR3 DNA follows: TGTGCCATCAGGTCGGAGGGGGCATACGAGCAGTACGTC. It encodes CAIRSEGAYEQYV.

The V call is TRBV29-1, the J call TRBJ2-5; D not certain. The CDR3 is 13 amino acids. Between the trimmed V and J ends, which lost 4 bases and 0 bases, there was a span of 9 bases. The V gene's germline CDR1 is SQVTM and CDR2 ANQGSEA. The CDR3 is CSVVGEHQETQYF. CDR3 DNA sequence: TGCAGCGTTGTAGGCGAGCACCAAGAGACCCAGTACTTC.

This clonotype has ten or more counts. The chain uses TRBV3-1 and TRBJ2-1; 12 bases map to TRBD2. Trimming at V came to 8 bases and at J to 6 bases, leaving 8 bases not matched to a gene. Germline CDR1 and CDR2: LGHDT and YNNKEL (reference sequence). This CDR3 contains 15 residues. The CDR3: CASGVLAGGGNEQFF. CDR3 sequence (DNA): TGTGCCAGCGGGGTACTAGCGGGAGGAGGCAATGAGCAGTTCTTC.

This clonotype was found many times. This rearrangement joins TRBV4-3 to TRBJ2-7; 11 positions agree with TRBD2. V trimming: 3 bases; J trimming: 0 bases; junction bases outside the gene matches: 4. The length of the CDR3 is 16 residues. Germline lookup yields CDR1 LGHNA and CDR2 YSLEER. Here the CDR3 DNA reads TGCGCCAGCAGCCACATTACTAGCGGGAGCTCCTACGAGCAGTACTTC. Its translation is CASSHITSGSSYEQYF.

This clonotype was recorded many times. CDR3 protein: CASSTKGHISTDTQYF. CDR3 DNA sequence: TGTGCCAGCAGTACTAAAGGACATATTAGCACAGATACGCAGTATTTT. The rearrangement links TRBV6-5 to TRBJ2-3; maybe TRBD1 (5 bases). CDR1 and CDR2 from the germline V gene are MNHEY and SVGAGI. V was pared by 5 bases and J by 0 bases, with 15 bases between. The CDR3 is 16 residues long.

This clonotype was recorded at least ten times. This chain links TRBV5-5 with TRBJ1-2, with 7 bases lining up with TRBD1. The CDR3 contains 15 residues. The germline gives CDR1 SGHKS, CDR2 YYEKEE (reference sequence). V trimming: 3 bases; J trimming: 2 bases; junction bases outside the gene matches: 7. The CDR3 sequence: CASSSVPTGNYGYTF. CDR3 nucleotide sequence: TGTGCCAGCAGCTCCGTACCGACAGGGAACTATGGCTACACCTTC.

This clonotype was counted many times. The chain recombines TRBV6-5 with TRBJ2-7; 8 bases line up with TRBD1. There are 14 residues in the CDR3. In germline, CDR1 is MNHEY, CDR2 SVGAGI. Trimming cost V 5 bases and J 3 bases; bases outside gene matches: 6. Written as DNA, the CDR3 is TGTGCCAGCAGTCCGGAGACAGGGGACTACGAGCAGTACTTC. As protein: CASSPETGDYEQYF.

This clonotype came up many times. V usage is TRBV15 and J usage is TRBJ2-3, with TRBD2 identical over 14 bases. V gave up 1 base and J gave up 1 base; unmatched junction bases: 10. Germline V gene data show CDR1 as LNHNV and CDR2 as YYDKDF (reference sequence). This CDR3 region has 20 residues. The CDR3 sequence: CATSRVRGTSGSAGTDTQYF. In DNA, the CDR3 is TGTGCCACCAGCAGAGTTCGCGGGACTAGCGGGAGTGCGGGCACAGATACGCAGTATTTT.

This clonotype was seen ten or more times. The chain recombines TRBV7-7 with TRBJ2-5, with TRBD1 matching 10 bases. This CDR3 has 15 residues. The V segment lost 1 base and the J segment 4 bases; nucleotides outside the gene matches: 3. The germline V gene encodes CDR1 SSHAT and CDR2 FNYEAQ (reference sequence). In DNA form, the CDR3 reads TGTGCCAGCAGCTTAGGACAGGGGGCTCGAGAGACCCAGTACTTC. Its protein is CASSLGQGARETQYF.

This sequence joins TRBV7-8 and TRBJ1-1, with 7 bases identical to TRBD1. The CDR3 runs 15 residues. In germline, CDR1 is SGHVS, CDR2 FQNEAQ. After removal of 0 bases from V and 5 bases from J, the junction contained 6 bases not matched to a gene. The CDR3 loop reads CASSLAVAGGTEAFF. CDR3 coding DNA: TGTGCCAGCAGCTTAGCGGTGGCAGGGGGAACTGAAGCTTTCTTT.

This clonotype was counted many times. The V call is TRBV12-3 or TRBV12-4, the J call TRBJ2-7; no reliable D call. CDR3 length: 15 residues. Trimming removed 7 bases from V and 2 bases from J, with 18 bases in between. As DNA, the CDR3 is TGTGCCAGCACCCCGATGGGCTCCCCCACCTACGAGCAGTACTTC. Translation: CASTPMGSPTYEQYF.

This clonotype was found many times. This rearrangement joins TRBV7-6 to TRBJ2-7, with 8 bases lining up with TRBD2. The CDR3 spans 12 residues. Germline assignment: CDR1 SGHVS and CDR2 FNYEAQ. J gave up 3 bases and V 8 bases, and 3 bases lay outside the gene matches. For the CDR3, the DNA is TGTGCCAGCGGTAGCGGGAACTACGAGCAGTACTTC. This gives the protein CASGSGNYEQYF.

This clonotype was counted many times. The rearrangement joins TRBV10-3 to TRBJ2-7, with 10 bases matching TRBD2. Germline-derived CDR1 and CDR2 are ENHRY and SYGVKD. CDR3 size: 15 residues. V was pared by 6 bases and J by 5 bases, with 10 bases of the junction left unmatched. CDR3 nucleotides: TGTGCCATCAGGGATAGCGGGAGGTGGTCCAACGAGCAGTACGTC. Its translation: CAIRDSGRWSNEQYV.

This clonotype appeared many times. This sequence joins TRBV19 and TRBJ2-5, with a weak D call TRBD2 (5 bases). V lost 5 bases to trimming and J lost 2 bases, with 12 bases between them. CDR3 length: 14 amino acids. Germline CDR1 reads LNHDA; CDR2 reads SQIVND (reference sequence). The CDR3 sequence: CASSDPGRQETQYF. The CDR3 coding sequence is TGTGCCAGTAGTGACCCGGGAAGGCAAGAGACCCAGTACTTC.

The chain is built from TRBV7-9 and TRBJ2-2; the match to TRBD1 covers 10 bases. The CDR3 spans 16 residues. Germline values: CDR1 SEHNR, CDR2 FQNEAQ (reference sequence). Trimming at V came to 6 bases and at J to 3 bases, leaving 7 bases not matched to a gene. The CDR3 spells CASSSGTGVDTGELFF. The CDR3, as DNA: TGTGCCAGCAGTTCCGGGACAGGGGTTGACACCGGGGAGCTGTTTTTT.

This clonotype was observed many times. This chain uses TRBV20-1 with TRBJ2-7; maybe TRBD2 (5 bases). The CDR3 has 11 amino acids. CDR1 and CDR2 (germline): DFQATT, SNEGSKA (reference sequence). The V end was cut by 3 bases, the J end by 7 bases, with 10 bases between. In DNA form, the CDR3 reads TGCAGTGCTAGCGGGATAGGGGAGCAGTACGTC. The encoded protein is CSASGIGEQYV.

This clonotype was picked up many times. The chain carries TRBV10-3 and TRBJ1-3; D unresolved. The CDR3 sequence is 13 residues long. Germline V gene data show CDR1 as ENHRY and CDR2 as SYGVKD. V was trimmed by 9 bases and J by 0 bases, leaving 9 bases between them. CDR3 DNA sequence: TGTGCCATGGCCGGGAACTCTGGAAACACCATATATTTT. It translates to CAMAGNSGNTIYF.